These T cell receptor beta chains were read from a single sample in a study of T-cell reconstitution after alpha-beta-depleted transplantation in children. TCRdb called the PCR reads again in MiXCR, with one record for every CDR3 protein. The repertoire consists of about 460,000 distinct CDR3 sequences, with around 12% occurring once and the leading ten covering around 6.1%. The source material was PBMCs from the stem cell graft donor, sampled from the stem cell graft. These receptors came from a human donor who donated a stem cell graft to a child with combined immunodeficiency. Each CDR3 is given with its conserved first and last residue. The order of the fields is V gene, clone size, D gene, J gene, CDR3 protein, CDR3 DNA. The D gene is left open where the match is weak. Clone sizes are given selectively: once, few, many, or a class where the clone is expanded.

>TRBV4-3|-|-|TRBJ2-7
CASSQDNGGWNEQYF
TGCGCCAGCAGCCAAGATAATGGGGGGTGGAACGAGCAGTACTTC
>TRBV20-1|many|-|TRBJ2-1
CSASFLGNSNEQFF
TGCAGTGCTAGTTTTCTGGGGAATAGCAATGAGCAGTTCTTC
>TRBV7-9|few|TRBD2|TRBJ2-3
CASSPTSPSTDTQYF
TGTGCCAGCAGCCCGACTAGCCCAAGCACAGATACGCAGTATTTT
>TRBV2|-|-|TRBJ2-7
CASRSADTYEQYF
TGTGCCAGCAGATCAGCGGACACCTACGAGCAGTACTTC
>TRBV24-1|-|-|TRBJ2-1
CATSPRGDYNEQFF
TGTGCCACCAGCCCTCGGGGAGACTACAATGAGCAGTTCTTC
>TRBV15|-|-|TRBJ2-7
CATRRLMGAAYEQYF
TGTGCCACCAGGCGGCTGATGGGAGCCGCCTACGAGCAGTACTTC
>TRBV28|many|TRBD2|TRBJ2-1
CASSLGGDNEQFF
TGTGCCAGCAGTTTAGGGGGGGACAATGAGCAGTTCTTC
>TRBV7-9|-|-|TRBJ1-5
CASSFGTVGNQPQHF
TGTGCCAGCAGCTTTGGGACCGTGGGCAATCAGCCCCAGCATTTT
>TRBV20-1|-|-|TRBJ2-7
CSARGPDVWEQYF
TGCAGTGCTAGAGGGCCCGACGTCTGGGAGCAGTACTTC
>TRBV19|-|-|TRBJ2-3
CATRATTTDTQYF
TGTGCCACTAGGGCGACAACCACAGATACGCAGTATTTT
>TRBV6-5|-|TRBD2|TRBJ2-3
CASSWGSGNGGTDTQYF
TGTGCCAGCAGTTGGGGTAGCGGGAATGGGGGCACAGATACGCAGTATTTT
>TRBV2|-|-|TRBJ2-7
CASSEVLAGSYEQYF
TGTGCCAGCAGTGAAGTCTTGGCGGGATCCTACGAGCAGTACTTC
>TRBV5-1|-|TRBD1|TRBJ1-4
CASSSRQGSREKLFF
TGCGCCAGCAGCTCCCGACAGGGGAGTCGTGAAAAACTGTTTTTT
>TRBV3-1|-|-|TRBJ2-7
CASSQDAQGLDEQYF
TGTGCCAGCAGCCAAGATGCCCAGGGTCTCGACGAGCAGTACTTC
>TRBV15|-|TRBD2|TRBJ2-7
CATSGLADEQYF
TGTGCCACCAGCGGACTAGCGGACGAGCAGTACTTC
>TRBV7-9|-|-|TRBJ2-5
CASSFPHGETQYF
TGTGCCAGCAGCTTTCCCCATGGAGAGACCCAGTACTTC
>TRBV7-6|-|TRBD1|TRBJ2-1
CASSLVEQGDNEQFF
TGTGCCAGCAGTTTAGTGGAGCAGGGGGACAATGAGCAGTTCTTC
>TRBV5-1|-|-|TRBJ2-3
CASSWRGGDTDTQYF
TGCGCCAGCAGCTGGAGAGGTGGAGACACAGATACGCAGTATTTT
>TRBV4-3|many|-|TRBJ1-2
CASSQLQDWGNGYTF
TGCGCCAGCAGCCAACTCCAGGATTGGGGCAATGGCTACACCTTC
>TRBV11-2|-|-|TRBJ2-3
CASSLNPDNTDTQYF
TGTGCCAGCAGCTTAAACCCAGATAACACAGATACGCAGTATTTT
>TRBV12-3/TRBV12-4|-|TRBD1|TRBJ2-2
CASSNRDREWSGELFF
TGTGCCAGCAGCAACCGGGACAGGGAATGGTCCGGGGAGCTGTTTTTT
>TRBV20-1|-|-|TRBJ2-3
CSARKGDTQYF
TGCAGTGCTAGAAAGGGAGATACGCAGTATTTT
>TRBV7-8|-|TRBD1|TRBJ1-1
CASSLAGTGLDEAFF
TGTGCCAGCAGCTTAGCGGGGACAGGTCTGGATGAAGCTTTCTTT
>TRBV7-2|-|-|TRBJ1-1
CASSRRIRNNTEAFF
TGTGCCAGCAGCCGAAGGATTCGTAACAACACTGAAGCTTTCTTT
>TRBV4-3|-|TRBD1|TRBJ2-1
CASSQGHRDRGLNLVTYNEQFF
TGCGCCAGCAGCCAAGGGCACCGGGACAGGGGGCTGAACCTAGTAACCTACAATGAGCAGTTCTTC
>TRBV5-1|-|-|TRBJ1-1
CASSLWEAANTEAFF
TGCGCCAGCAGCTTGTGGGAGGCCGCGAACACTGAAGCTTTCTTT
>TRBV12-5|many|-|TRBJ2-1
CASGFGVFTEGQFF
TGTGCTAGTGGTTTCGGGGTTTTTACGGAGGGGCAGTTCTTC
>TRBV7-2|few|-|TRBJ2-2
CASSLGGAAGELFF
TGTGCCAGCAGCTTAGGCGGGGCGGCCGGGGAGCTGTTTTTT
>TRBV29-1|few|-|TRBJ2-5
CSVEGVRTTQYF
TGCAGCGTTGAAGGCGTCAGAACCACCCAGTACTTC
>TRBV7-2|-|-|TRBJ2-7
CASSLVGGTDTYEQYF
TGTGCCAGCAGCTTAGTTGGGGGGACAGACACCTACGAGCAGTACTTC
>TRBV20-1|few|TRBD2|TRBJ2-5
CSARDGRLAGGPWETQYF
TGCAGTGCTAGAGACGGGAGACTAGCGGGGGGGCCCTGGGAGACCCAGTACTTC
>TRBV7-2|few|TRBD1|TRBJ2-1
CASCPGGLNEQFF
TGTGCCAGCTGCCCAGGGGGCCTGAATGAGCAGTTCTTC
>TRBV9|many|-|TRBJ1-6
CASSVGGEGNSPLHF
TGTGCCAGCAGCGTAGGGGGAGAGGGAAATTCACCCCTCCACTTT
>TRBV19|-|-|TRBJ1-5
CASSMSQGGWPQHF
TGTGCCAGTAGTATGTCACAGGGAGGATGGCCCCAGCATTTT
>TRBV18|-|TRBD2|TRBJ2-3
CASSSLSGRADTQYF
TGTGCCAGCTCATCCCTTAGCGGGAGAGCGGATACGCAGTATTTT
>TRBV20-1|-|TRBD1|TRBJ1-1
CSAGTGDTEAFF
TGCAGTGCTGGTACAGGGGACACTGAAGCTTTCTTT
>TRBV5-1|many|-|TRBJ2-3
CASSSVSTDTQYF
TGCGCCAGCAGCTCCGTGAGCACAGATACGCAGTATTTT
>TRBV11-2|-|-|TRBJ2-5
CASSLDRPLTGVGLGTQYF
TGTGCCAGCAGCTTAGATCGACCCCTAACAGGGGTGGGACTGGGGACCCAGTACTTC
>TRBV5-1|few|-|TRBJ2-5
CASSYVQVDQETQYF
TGCGCCAGCAGTTATGTACAGGTCGACCAAGAGACCCAGTACTTC
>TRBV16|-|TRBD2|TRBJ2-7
CASSQPGGDEQYF
TGTGCCAGCAGCCAACCGGGGGGGGACGAGCAGTACTTC